These 29 T cell receptor beta chains share one sample of origin, sequenced in a study of blood T cell repertoires in COVID-19. Profiling relied on immunoSEQ multiplex PCR, and the TCRdb table lists in-frame clones only, not all of them. The data show approximately 440,000 clones, 90% seen once. Sequences were obtained from PBMCs or T cells enriched from blood (not recorded which). The source of these receptors is a man younger than 35 who had recovered from COVID-19.

The CDR3 DNA reads TGTGCCACCCAGGGGGGAAAAGGGAACACCGGGGAGCTGTTTTTT. Translated, it gives CATQGGKGNTGELFF. The chain links TRBV10-3 to TRBJ2-2; D possibly corresponds to TRBD1 (7 bases). Germline assignment: CDR1 ENHRY and CDR2 SYGVKD. This CDR3 comprises 15 residues. V lost 10 bases to trimming and J lost 1 base, with 16 bases between them.

In nucleotides, the CDR3 is TGTGCCAGCAGTAGATCTAACTATGGCTACACCTTC. The encoded protein is CASSRSNYGYTF. The chain couples TRBV11-2 to TRBJ1-2; D remains unclear. Trimming removed 6 bases at V and 0 bases at J, with 5 bases between. The CDR3 is 12 residues long. CDR1 and CDR2 (germline): SGHAT, FQNNGV.

This clone was seen a few times. The chain combines TRBV19 with TRBJ1-3, with D perhaps TRBD1 (6 bases). Germline CDR1 LNHDA, CDR2 SQIVND (reference sequence). Trimming took 5 bases from V and 1 from J, leaving 12 bases between them. The CDR3 consists of 15 residues. CDR3: CASSPDSLSGNTIYF. The CDR3 DNA sequence: TGTGCCAGTAGTCCGGACAGCCTATCTGGAAACACCATATATTTT. Drawing the rest from reference TRBV19 and TRBJ1-3, the complete variable domain is DGGITQSPKYLFRKEGQNVTLSCEQNLNHDAMYWYRQDPGQGLRLIYYSQIVNDFQKGDIAEGYSVSREKKESFPLTVTSAQKNPTAFYLCASSPDSLSGNTIYFGEGSWLTVV.

V and J are TRBV11-2 and TRBJ2-5, with 8 bases aligning to TRBD2. The CDR3 sequence is 15 residues long. The V segment lost 2 bases and the J segment 4 bases; nucleotides outside the gene matches: 6. CDR1 and CDR2 from the germline V gene are SGHAT and FQNNGV. This chain's CDR3 is CASSLNGGAGETQYF. CDR3 sequence (DNA): TGTGCCAGCAGCTTAAACGGGGGGGCTGGAGAGACCCAGTACTTC.

The J gene is TRBJ1-2, the V gene TRBV5-5; D ambiguous. The CDR3 has 14 residues. The V and J ends lost 0 bases and 6 bases respectively, with 12 bases between them. Germline values: CDR1 SGHKS, CDR2 YYEKEE (reference sequence). CDR3: CASSLDPGRDGYTF. CDR3 nucleotide sequence: TGTGCCAGCAGCTTGGATCCAGGCCGAGATGGCTACACCTTC.

On this clone: Different DNA sequences within this sample yield the same CDR3. CDR3 sequence: CASSPGQGTYGYTF. The CDR3, as DNA: TGTGCCAGCTCACCGGGCCAGGGGACCTATGGCTACACCTTC. The V gene is TRBV18, the J gene TRBJ1-2, with a tentative D call TRBD1 (6 bases). This CDR3 is built from 14 residues. Trimming shortened V by 3 bases and J by 4 bases, and 12 bases separated the two germline ends. The germline gives CDR1 KGHSH, CDR2 LQKENI.

The chain joins TRBV18 to TRBJ2-5; D call uncertain. The V end lost 5 bases, the J end lost 0 bases, and 4 bases lay between the germline ends. Per the germline V gene, CDR1 is KGHSH and CDR2 is LQKENI. This CDR3 comprises 12 residues. In DNA, the CDR3 is TGTGCCAGCTCAAGCAACCAAGAGACCCAGTACTTC. Translated, it gives CASSSNQETQYF.

The genes are TRBV5-1 and TRBJ2-1; TRBD2 agrees at 7 bases. With 5 bases clipped from V and 3 bases from J, the junction kept 8 bases outside the gene matches. The CDR3 covers 15 residues. The germline CDR1 and CDR2 sequences are SGHRS and YFSETQ. The CDR3 sequence is CASSTMGGSYNEQFF. DNA of the CDR3: TGCGCCAGCAGTACGATGGGGGGGAGCTACAATGAGCAGTTCTTC.

The V gene is TRBV19, the J gene TRBJ2-2; tentative D call: TRBD2 (7 bases). This CDR3 is built from 13 residues. The ends were cut back, 4 bases at V and 9 bases at J, with 12 bases in the middle. Germline V lookup: CDR1 LNHDA, CDR2 SQIVND (reference sequence). CDR3 nucleotide sequence: TGTGCCAGTAGTACAGCCGGGGGGCGGGAGCTGTTTTTT. Protein sequence: CASSTAGGRELFF.

The chain is built from TRBV11-1 and TRBJ2-5; 8 bases agree with TRBD1. CDR3 length: 15 residues. Trimming cost V 4 bases and J 0 bases; bases outside gene matches: 4. Germline CDR1 SGHAT, CDR2 FQDESV (reference sequence). This CDR3 is CASSWDRTYQETQYF. CDR3 coding DNA: TGTGCCAGCAGCTGGGACAGGACCTACCAAGAGACCCAGTACTTC. The variable domain in full, completed from reference TRBV11-1 and TRBJ2-5, reads EAEVAQSPRYKITEKSQAVAFWCDPISGHATLYWYRQILGQGPELLVQFQDESVVDDSQLPKDRFSAERLKGVDSTLKIQPAELGDSAMYLCASSWDRTYQETQYFGPGTRLLVL.

This clone was detected only once. J is TRBJ2-7 and V is TRBV9; 10 bases match TRBD2. The length of the CDR3 is 16 residues. J lost 2 bases, V lost 0 bases, and 5 bases had no gene match. Germline loops: CDR1 SGDLS, CDR2 YYNGEE. The CDR3 sequence is CASSVGTSGLPYEQYF. The CDR3 DNA follows: TGTGCCAGCAGCGTAGGGACTAGCGGTCTTCCCTACGAGCAGTACTTC.

CDR3 DNA: TGTGCCACCCGGGGTACGACCGGGGAGCTGTTTTTT. Translating gives CATRGTTGELFF. The rearrangement links TRBV6-5 to TRBJ2-2; maybe TRBD2 (5 bases). Germline loops: CDR1 MNHEY, CDR2 SVGAGI. The CDR3 spans 12 residues. V lost 10 bases, J lost 5 bases, and 11 bases lay in between.

V gene TRBV15 combines with J gene TRBJ1-6, with no clear D. CDR1 and CDR2 from the germline V gene are LNHNV and YYDKDF (reference sequence). The length of the CDR3 is 13 residues. Trimming removed 1 base from V and 14 bases from J, with 12 bases in between. The CDR3 DNA reads TGTGCCACCAGCAGAGTCCCAGGCTTGGCCCTCCACTTT. This encodes CATSRVPGLALHF.

This chain links TRBV7-9 with TRBJ1-4, with TRBD1 matching 10 bases. CDR3 length equals 16 residues. J was trimmed by 8 bases and V by 0 bases; bases with no gene match: 6. The germline V gene has CDR1 SEHNR and CDR2 FQNEAQ (reference sequence). Here the CDR3 reads CASSLAGQGLGEKLFF. The CDR3 DNA is TGTGCCAGCAGCTTAGCGGGACAGGGGCTGGGGGAAAAACTGTTTTTT. Using reference TRBV7-9 and TRBJ1-4 for the parts outside the CDR3, the full variable domain is DTGVSQNPRHKITKRGQNVTFRCDPISEHNRLYWYRQTLGQGPEFLTYFQNEAQLEKSRLLSDRFSAERPKGSFSTLEIQRTEQGDSAMYLCASSLAGQGLGEKLFFGSGTQLSVL.

The chain links TRBV10-3 to TRBJ1-2; TRBD1 is a possible D gene (6 bases). CDR3 length: 14 residues. Trimming took off 10 bases at V and 8 bases at J, with 23 bases between the two ends. The germline gives CDR1 ENHRY, CDR2 SYGVKD. The CDR3 DNA reads TGTGCCACAACCGGGACAACCACACCGGAGGGCTACACCTTC. This sequence encodes CATTGTTTPEGYTF.

CDR3 residues: CASSPTSGATDTQYF. Here the CDR3 DNA reads TGCGCCAGCAGCCCTACTAGCGGGGCGACAGATACGCAGTATTTT. The V call is TRBV5-1, the J call TRBJ2-3; 10 bases match TRBD2. V lost 4 bases to trimming and J lost 3 bases; unmatched junction nucleotides: 5. Germline V gives CDR1 SGHRS, CDR2 YFSETQ. This CDR3 is 15 amino acids long.

The chain carries TRBV20-1 and TRBJ1-1, with D possibly matching TRBD1 (6 bases). The germline gives CDR1 DFQATT, CDR2 SNEGSKA (reference sequence). With 7 bases removed from V and 6 bases from J, the gap between germline ends came to 12 bases. The CDR3 extends over 11 amino acids. The CDR3 loop is CSGGGEPEAFF. The CDR3 nucleotides read TGCAGTGGAGGGGGGGAACCTGAAGCTTTCTTT.

V is TRBV3-1 (or the pseudogene TRBV3-2) and J is TRBJ1-1; D may be TRBD1 (6 bases). V was cut by 4 bases and J by 11 bases, with 20 bases left in between. Germline lookup yields CDR1 LGHDT and CDR2 YNNKEL (reference sequence). The CDR3 covers 14 residues. The CDR3 protein is CASSRRSKGDEAFF. The CDR3 DNA reads as TGTGCCAGCAGCCGACGATCGAAGGGGGATGAGGCTTTCTTT.

V usage is TRBV3-1 (or the pseudogene TRBV3-2) and J usage is TRBJ1-2; D is possibly TRBD1 (5 bases). The ends were cut back, 1 base at V and 3 bases at J, with 12 bases in the middle. Germline V CDR1 and CDR2: LGHDT, YNNKEL (reference sequence). The CDR3 covers 15 residues. CDR3 amino acids: CASSQVDDSDYGYTF. In DNA form, the CDR3 reads TGTGCCAGCAGCCAAGTAGACGACAGCGACTATGGCTACACCTTC.

The gene calls are TRBV18 and TRBJ2-3; D unclear. The germline V and J ends were trimmed by 4 bases and 1 base, with 9 bases remaining between them. The CDR3 has 14 amino acids. Germline CDR1 and CDR2: KGHSH and LQKENI. CDR3 DNA sequence: TGTGCCAGCTCACTACGCAGCGGCACAGATACGCAGTATTTT. Encoded protein: CASSLRSGTDTQYF.

This clone was seen only once. The chain is built from TRBV12-5 and TRBJ1-1, with a tentative D call TRBD1 (6 bases). Germline CDR1 reads LGHNT; CDR2 reads FRNRAP. The CDR3 spans 16 residues. Trimming pared 1 base from V and 1 base from J, leaving 13 bases between. The CDR3 DNA follows: TGTGCTAGTGGTTTGGCTCCTTTCAGGGGGAACACTGAAGCTTTCTTT. It yields the protein CASGLAPFRGNTEAFF.

This chain connects TRBV7-3 to TRBJ1-6; D possibly corresponds to TRBD1 (5 bases). This CDR3 comprises 15 residues. Germline CDR1 reads SGHTA; CDR2 reads FQGTGA. V lost 6 bases, J lost 9 bases, and 18 bases lay in between. DNA for the CDR3: TGTGCCAGCAGTCAAAGCCAGGGCACCAGTTCACCCCTCCACTTT. Translated, it gives CASSQSQGTSSPLHF.

The chain carries TRBV7-8 and TRBJ1-1; TRBD1 is a possible D gene (6 bases). Between the trimmed V and J ends, which lost 4 bases and 8 bases, there was a span of 11 bases. CDR1 is SGHVS and CDR2 is FQNEAQ in the germline V gene. The length of the CDR3 is 12 residues. DNA for the CDR3: TGTGCCAGCAGCTCCCGGGGGGGCGAAGCTTTCTTT. This gives the protein CASSSRGGEAFF.

In nucleotides, the CDR3 is TGTGCCACCAGTGACAGCGGGACCAACCTGCGGTTAAAGGACTCAAACACTGAAGCTTTCTTT. Protein product: CATSDSGTNLRLKDSNTEAFF. V is TRBV24-1 and J is TRBJ1-1; TRBD1 might be the D (5 bases). The CDR3 runs 21 residues. The germline gives CDR1 KGHDR, CDR2 SFDVKD. The V end was cut by 4 bases, the J end by 2 bases, with 31 bases between.

The J gene is TRBJ2-1, the V gene TRBV7-9; 13 positions agree with TRBD2. The CDR3 loop spans 15 amino acids. V shed 4 bases, J shed 6 bases, and the junction held 3 bases outside the gene matches. Germline CDR1 SEHNR, CDR2 FQNEAQ (reference sequence). CDR3 sequence reads: CASSSTSGGANEQFF. The CDR3, as DNA: TGTGCCAGCAGCTCAACTAGCGGGGGGGCCAATGAGCAGTTCTTC.

The genes are TRBV14 and TRBJ2-7; D gene uncertain. V shed 4 bases and J shed 2 bases, with 9 bases lying between them. Looked up from germline, CDR1 is SGHDN and CDR2 is FVKESK. The CDR3 consists of 13 residues. The CDR3 sequence is CASSPKNPYEQYF. The DNA for the CDR3 is TGTGCCAGCAGCCCTAAGAATCCCTACGAGCAGTACTTC.

The V and J genes are TRBV7-6 and TRBJ1-3; tentatively, D is TRBD1 (6 bases). This CDR3 has 16 amino acids. Trimming removed 5 bases from V and 0 bases from J, with 14 bases in between. Germline CDR1 and CDR2: SGHVS and FNYEAQ. The CDR3 loop reads CASSKEQGNSGNTIYF. In nucleotides, the CDR3 is TGTGCCAGCAGCAAAGAACAGGGCAACTCTGGAAACACCATATATTTT.

The chain recombines TRBV5-8 with TRBJ2-5; possibly TRBD1 for D (6 bases). The germline V gene has CDR1 SGHTS and CDR2 YDEGEE. This CDR3 region has 18 residues. Trimming cost V 4 bases and J 1 base, with 23 bases left between them. CDR3 amino acids: CASSLGTLSTNFQETQYF. DNA of the CDR3: TGTGCCAGCAGCCTGGGGACACTTAGCACTAACTTCCAAGAGACCCAGTACTTC.

The J gene is TRBJ2-3, the V gene TRBV19; no clear D gene. V was pared by 10 bases and J by 0 bases, with 8 bases between. The CDR3 has 12 residues. Germline lookup yields CDR1 LNHDA and CDR2 SQIVND (reference sequence). The CDR3 sequence: CATSRSTDTQYF. In DNA, the CDR3 is TGTGCCACCTCGCGTAGCACAGATACGCAGTATTTT.